This T cell receptor beta chain comes out of a study of PD-L1 blockade in urothelial cancer. Study in general: Of prior chemotherapy regimens, patients had received between 0 and 3. Reported median T cell count for blood samples was roughly 140,000.

Each PCR reaction had synthetic TCR analog templates spiked into it. TCRdb's table, derived via immunoSEQ multiplex PCR, lists solely in-frame clones and lacks some. In the table there are under 30,000 clones, over 75% of which are singletons. The CDR3 loop spans 15 amino acids. V shed 6 bases and J 1 base; nucleotides not matched to a gene: 5. Looked up from germline, CDR1 is MNHNS and CDR2 is SASEGT. This sequence originates from a man aged 50 to 60 with urothelial cancer. The chain carries TRBV6-1 and TRBJ1-2; 10 bases fit TRBD1. Here the sequenced sample was PBMCs, taken around atezolizumab (anti-PD-L1) treatment. The CDR3 nucleotides read TGTGCCAGCAGGACAGGGGGCGGATTTAACTATGGCTACACCTTC. Its protein product is CASRTGGGFNYGYTF.